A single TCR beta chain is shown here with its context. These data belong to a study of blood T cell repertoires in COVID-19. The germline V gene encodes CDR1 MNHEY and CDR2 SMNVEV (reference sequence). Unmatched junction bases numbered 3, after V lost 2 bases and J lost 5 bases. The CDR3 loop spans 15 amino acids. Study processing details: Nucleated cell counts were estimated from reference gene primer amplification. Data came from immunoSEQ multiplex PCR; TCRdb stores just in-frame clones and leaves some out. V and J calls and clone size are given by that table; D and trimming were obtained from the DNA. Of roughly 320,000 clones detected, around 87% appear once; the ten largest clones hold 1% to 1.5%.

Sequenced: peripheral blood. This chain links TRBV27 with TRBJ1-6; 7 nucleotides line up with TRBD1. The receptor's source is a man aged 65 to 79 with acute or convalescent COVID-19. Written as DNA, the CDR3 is TGTGCCAGCAGTTTAGAGGGACAGAATAATTCACCCCTCCACTTT. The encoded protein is CASSLEGQNNSPLHF.